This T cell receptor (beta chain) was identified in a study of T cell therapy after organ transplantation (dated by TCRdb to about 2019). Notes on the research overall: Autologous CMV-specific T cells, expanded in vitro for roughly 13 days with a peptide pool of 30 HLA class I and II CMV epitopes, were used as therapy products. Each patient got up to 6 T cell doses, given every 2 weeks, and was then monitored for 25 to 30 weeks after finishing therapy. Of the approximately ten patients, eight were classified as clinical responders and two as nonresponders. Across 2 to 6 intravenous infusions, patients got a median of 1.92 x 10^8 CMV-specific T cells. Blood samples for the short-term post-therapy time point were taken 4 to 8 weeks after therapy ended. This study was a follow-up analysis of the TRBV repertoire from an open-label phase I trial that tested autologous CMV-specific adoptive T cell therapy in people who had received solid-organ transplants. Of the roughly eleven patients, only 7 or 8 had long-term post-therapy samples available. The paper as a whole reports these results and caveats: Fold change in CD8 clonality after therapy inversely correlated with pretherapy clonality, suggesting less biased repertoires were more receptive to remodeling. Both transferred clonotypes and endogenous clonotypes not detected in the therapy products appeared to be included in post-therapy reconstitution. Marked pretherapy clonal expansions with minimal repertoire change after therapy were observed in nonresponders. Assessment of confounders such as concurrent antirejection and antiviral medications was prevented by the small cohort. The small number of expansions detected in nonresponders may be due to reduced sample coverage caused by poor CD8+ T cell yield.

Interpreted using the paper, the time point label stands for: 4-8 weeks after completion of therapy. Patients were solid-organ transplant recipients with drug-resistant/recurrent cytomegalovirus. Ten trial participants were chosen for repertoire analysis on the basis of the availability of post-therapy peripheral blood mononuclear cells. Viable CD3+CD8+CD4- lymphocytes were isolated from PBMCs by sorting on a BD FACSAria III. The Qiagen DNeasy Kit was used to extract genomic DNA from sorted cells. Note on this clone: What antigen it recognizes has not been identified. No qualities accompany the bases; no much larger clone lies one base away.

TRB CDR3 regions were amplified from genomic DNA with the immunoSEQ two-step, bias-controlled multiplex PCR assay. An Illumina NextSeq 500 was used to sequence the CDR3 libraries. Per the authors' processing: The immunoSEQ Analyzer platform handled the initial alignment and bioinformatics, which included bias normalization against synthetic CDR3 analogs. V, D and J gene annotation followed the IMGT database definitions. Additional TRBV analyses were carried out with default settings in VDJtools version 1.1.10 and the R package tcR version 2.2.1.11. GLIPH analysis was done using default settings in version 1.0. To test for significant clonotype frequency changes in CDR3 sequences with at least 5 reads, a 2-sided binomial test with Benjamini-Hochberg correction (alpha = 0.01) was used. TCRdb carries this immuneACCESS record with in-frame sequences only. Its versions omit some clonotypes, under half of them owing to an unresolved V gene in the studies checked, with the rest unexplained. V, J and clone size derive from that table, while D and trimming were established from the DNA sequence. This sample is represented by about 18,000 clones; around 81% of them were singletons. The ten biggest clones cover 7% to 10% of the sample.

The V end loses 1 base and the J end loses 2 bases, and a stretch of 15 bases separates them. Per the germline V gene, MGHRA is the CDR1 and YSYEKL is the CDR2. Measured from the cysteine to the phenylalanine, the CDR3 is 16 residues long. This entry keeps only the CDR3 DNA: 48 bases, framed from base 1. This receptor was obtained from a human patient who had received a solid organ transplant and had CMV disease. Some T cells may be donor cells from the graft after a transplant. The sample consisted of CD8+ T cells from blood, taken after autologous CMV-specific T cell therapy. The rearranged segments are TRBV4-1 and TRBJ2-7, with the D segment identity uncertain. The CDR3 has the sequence CASSQVIGLDTYEQYF. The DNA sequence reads TGCGCCAGCAGCCAAGTTATCGGGCTGGATACCTACGAGCAGTACTTC.